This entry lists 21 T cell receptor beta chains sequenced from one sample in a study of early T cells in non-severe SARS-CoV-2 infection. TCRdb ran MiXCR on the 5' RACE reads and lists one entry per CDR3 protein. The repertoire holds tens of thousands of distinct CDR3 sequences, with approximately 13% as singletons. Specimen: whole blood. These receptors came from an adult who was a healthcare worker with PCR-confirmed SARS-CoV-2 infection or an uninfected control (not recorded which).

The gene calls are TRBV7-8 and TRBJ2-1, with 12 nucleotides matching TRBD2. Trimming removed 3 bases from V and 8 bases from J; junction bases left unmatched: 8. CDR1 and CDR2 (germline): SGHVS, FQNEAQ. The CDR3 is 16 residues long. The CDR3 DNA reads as TGTGCCAGCAGCTTGCCTAGCGGGAGGGCCTTGGATGAGCAGTTCTTC. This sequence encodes CASSLPSGRALDEQFF.

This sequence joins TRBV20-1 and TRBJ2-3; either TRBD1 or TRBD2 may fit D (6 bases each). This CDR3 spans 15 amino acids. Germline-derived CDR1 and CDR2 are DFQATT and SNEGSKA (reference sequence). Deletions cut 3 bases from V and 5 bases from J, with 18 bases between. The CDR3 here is CSASVTGASGDTQYF. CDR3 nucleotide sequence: TGCAGTGCTAGTGTGACGGGGGCGTCGGGAGATACGCAGTATTTT.

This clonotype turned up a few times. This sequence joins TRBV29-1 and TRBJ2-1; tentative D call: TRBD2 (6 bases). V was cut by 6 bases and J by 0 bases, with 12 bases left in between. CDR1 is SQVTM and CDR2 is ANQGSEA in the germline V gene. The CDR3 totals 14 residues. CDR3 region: CSVRDWSSYNEQFF. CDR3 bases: TGCAGCGTGAGGGACTGGAGCTCCTACAATGAGCAGTTCTTC.

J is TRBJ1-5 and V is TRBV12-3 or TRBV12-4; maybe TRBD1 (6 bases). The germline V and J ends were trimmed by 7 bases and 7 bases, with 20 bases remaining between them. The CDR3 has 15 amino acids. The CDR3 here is CASTQIQGFEQPQHF. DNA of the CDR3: TGTGCCAGCACCCAAATACAGGGTTTTGAACAGCCCCAGCATTTT.

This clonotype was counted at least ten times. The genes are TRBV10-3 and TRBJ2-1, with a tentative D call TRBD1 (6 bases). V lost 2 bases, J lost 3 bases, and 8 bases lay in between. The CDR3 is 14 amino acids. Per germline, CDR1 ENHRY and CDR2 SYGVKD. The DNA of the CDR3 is TGTGCCATCAGTGAGCGGACAGACTACAATGAGCAGTTCTTC. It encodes CAISERTDYNEQFF.

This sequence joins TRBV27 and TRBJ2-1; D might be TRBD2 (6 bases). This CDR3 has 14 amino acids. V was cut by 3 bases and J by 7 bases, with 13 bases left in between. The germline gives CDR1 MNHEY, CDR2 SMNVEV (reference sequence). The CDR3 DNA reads TGTGCCAGCAGTTTTCGGGAGTACTGGAATGAGCAGTTCTTC. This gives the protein CASSFREYWNEQFF.

CDR3 region: CASSQDQSGRDGYTF. The CDR3 coding sequence is TGCGCCAGCAGCCAAGATCAGAGCGGGAGGGATGGCTACACCTTC. V usage is TRBV4-1 and J usage is TRBJ1-2, with D unclear. Trimming removed 0 bases from V and 6 bases from J, with 14 bases in between. Germline V CDR1 and CDR2: MGHRA, YSYEKL. This CDR3 region has 15 residues.

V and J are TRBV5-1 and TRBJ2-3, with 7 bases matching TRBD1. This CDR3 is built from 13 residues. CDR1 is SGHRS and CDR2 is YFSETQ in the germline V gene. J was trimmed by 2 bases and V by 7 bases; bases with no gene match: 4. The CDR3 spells CASRDSPTDTQYF. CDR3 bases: TGCGCCAGCCGGGACAGTCCCACAGATACGCAGTATTTT.

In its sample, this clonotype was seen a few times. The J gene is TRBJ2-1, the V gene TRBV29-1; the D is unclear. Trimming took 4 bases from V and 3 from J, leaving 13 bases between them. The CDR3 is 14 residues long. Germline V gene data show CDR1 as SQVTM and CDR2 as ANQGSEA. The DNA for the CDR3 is TGCAGCGTTGCCGATGGTTGGTTCTACAATGAGCAGTTCTTC. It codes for CSVADGWFYNEQFF.

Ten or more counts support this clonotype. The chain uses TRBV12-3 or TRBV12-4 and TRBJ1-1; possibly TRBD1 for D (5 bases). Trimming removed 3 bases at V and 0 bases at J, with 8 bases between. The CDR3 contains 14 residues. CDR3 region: CASSFGHMNTEAFF. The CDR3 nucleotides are TGTGCCAGCAGTTTCGGACACATGAACACTGAAGCTTTCTTT.

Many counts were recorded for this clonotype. The CDR3 nucleotides are TGTGCCAGCACCAACGACTCGTTCTCCTACAATGAGCAGTTCTTC. The encoded protein is CASTNDSFSYNEQFF. The rearrangement links TRBV27 to TRBJ2-1; D uncertain. The length of the CDR3 is 15 residues. The germline V gene has CDR1 MNHEY and CDR2 SMNVEV (reference sequence). Deletions cut 7 bases from V and 0 bases from J, with 13 bases between.

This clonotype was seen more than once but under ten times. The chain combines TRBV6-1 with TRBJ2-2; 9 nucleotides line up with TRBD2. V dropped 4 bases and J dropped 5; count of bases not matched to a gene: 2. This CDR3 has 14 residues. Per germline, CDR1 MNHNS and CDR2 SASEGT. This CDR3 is CASSVSGSTGELFF. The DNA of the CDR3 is TGTGCCAGCAGTGTTAGCGGGAGTACCGGGGAGCTGTTTTTT.

CDR3 region: CASSLGRGLNSYEQYF. The DNA for the CDR3 is TGTGCCAGCAGCTTGGGTCGGGGACTTAACTCCTACGAGCAGTACTTC. This rearrangement joins TRBV5-4 to TRBJ2-7; possibly TRBD2 for D (6 bases). Germline V gene lookup returns CDR1 SGHNT and CDR2 YYREEE (reference sequence). V was pared by 0 bases and J by 0 bases, with 13 bases between. The CDR3 is 16 residues long.

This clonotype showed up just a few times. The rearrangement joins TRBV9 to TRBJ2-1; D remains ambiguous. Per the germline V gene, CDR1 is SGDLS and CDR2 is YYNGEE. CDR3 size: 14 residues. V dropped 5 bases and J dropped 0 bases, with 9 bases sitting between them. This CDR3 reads CASRKLSSYNEQFF. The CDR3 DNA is TGTGCCAGCAGGAAGCTGAGCTCCTACAATGAGCAGTTCTTC. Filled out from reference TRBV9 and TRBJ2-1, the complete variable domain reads DSGVTQTPKHLITATGQRVTLRCSPRSGDLSVYWYQQSLDQGLQFLIQYYNGEERAKGNILERFSAQQFPDLHSELNLSSLELGDSALYFCASRKLSSYNEQFFGPGTRLTVL.

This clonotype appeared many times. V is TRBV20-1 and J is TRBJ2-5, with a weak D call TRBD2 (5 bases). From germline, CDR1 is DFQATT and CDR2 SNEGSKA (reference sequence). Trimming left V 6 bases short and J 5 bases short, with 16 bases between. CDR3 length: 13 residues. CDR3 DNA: TGCAGTGCAGACGGTCCCACGGGGGAGACCCAGTACTTC. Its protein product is CSADGPTGETQYF.

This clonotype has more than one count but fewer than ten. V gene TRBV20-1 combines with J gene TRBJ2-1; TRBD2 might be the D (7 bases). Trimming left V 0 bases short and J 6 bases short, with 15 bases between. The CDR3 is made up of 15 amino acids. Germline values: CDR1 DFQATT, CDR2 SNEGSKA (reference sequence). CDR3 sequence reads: CSARDWREGVNEQFF. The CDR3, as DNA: TGCAGTGCTAGAGATTGGAGGGAGGGGGTCAATGAGCAGTTCTTC.

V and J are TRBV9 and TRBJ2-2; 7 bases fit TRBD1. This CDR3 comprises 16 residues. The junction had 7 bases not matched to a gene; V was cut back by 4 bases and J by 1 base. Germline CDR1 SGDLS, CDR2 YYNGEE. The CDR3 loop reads CASSPRDSRNTGELFF. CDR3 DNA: TGTGCCAGCAGCCCCCGGGACAGCCGGAACACCGGGGAGCTGTTTTTT.

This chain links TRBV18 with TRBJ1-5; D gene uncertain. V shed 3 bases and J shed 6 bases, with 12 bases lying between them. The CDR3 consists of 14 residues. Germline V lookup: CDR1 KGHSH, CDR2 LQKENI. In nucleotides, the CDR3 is TGTGCCAGCTCACCCGACCGGACGGCTCAGCCCCAGCATTTT. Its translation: CASSPDRTAQPQHF.

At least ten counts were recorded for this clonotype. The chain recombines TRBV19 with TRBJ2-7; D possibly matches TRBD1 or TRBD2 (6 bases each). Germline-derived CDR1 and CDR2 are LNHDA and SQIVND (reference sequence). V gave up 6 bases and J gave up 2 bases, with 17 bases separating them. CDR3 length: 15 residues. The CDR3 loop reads CASSPVMGGTYEQYF. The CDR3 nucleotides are TGTGCCAGTAGCCCGGTCATGGGGGGCACCTACGAGCAGTACTTC. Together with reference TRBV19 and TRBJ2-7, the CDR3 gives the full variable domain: DGGITQSPKYLFRKEGQNVTLSCEQNLNHDAMYWYRQDPGQGLRLIYYSQIVNDFQKGDIAEGYSVSREKKESFPLTVTSAQKNPTAFYLCASSPVMGGTYEQYFGPGTRLTVT.

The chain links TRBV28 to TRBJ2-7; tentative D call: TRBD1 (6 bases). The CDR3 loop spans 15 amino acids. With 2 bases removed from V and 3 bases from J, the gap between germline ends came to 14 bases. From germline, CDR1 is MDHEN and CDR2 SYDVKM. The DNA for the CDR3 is TGTGCCAGCAGTTTAGGGACAAGTAGCCTCTACGAGCAGTACTTC. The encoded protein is CASSLGTSSLYEQYF.

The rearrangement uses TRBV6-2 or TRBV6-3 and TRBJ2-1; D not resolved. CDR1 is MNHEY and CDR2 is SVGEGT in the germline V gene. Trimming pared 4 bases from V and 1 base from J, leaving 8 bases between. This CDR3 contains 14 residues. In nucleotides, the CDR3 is TGTGCCAGCAGTTCCTTGAAATCCTACAATGAGCAGTTCTTC. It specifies CASSSLKSYNEQFF.